The 13 T cell receptor beta chains in this list originate from one sample, sequenced in a study of neurological immune-mediated disorders (dated by TCRdb to between 2018 and 2021). The protocol used for the library was 5' RACE. The run used an Illumina HiSeq 2500. TCRdb's own reprocessing of the public reads used fastp at Q25 and MiXCR and kept productive beta chains. Every distinct CDR3 protein forms one entry, paired with its most common genes and DNA. Within this sample are about 40,000 distinct CDR3 sequences, with about 2.3% of them counted one time only. The top ten clones comprise approximately 2.3% of the sample. The sample taken for sequencing was PBMCs. These receptors were taken from a man aged 45-65 years with multiple sclerosis.

This clonotype was seen ten or more times. This rearrangement joins TRBV7-2 to TRBJ2-1; unclear D gene. Germline CDR1 is SGHTA and CDR2 is FQGNSA. V lost 8 bases to trimming and J lost 6 bases, with 11 bases between them. The CDR3 contains 12 residues. This chain's CDR3 is CASGILRNEQFF. CDR3 in DNA: TGTGCCAGCGGGATACTCCGCAATGAGCAGTTCTTC.

This clonotype occurred many times. The chain employs TRBV5-1 and TRBJ1-5, with 8 bases identical to TRBD1. The trim removed 4 bases at V and 1 base at J, leaving 10 bases unmatched. CDR1 SGHRS and CDR2 YFSETQ come from the germline V gene. The CDR3 has 17 residues. The CDR3 loop reads CASSMGAQGASNQPQHF. CDR3 bases: TGCGCCAGCAGCATGGGGGCGCAGGGGGCGAGCAATCAGCCCCAGCATTTT.

Ten or more counts support this clonotype. This sequence joins TRBV10-3 and TRBJ2-7, with no clear D. The CDR3 is 15 residues long. V lost 0 bases, J lost 2 bases, and 11 bases lay in between. From germline, CDR1 is ENHRY and CDR2 SYGVKD. The CDR3 bases are TGTGCCATCAGTGAGTCGATTCCGGAAACCTACGAGCAGTACTTC. This encodes CAISESIPETYEQYF.

This clonotype was seen ten or more times. This chain joins TRBV20-1 and TRBJ1-1; 8 bases align to TRBD1. The CDR3 extends over 15 amino acids. Germline CDR1 is DFQATT and CDR2 is SNEGSKA (reference sequence). V shed 3 bases, J shed 3 bases, and the junction held 9 bases outside the gene matches. CDR3 in amino acids: CSARTTGAVHTEAFF. The CDR3 coding sequence is TGCAGTGCTAGGACGACAGGGGCCGTTCACACTGAAGCTTTCTTT.

This clonotype was picked up many times. The J gene is TRBJ1-2, the V gene TRBV5-1; no clear D gene. V lost 2 bases and J 8 bases, leaving 7 bases between the germline ends. CDR3 size: 11 residues. Germline loops: CDR1 SGHRS, CDR2 YFSETQ. As DNA, the CDR3 is TGCGCCAGCAGCTTCTCGGGGGGCTACACCTTC. Translating it yields CASSFSGGYTF.

About this clonotype: A read error may explain this, as a much larger clone is one base away. It is likely a read error, because the conserved phenylalanine at the end of the CDR3 is missing. The J gene is TRBJ2-7, the V gene TRBV9; possible D gene TRBD2, 7 bases. The J call is uncertain, as TRBJ2-1 better fits the DNA end. The CDR3 has 13 amino acids. Germline values: CDR1 SGDLS, CDR2 YYNGEE. This chain's CDR3 is CASSVEGGSEQFI. The CDR3 nucleotides are TGTGCCAGCAGCGTAGAGGGGGGGAGTGAGCAGTTCATC.

In its sample, this clonotype was seen many times. This chain links TRBV15 with TRBJ2-1, with 10 bases matching TRBD2. Looked up from germline, CDR1 is LNHNV and CDR2 is YYDKDF (reference sequence). V lost 1 base to trimming and J lost 8 bases; unmatched junction nucleotides: 5. The CDR3 loop spans 15 amino acids. CDR3 region: CATSRASGGADEQFF. DNA of the CDR3: TGTGCCACCAGCAGAGCGAGCGGGGGGGCCGATGAGCAGTTCTTC.

This clonotype was recorded at least ten times. CDR3: CASSDGAKNIQYF. CDR3 in DNA: TGTGCCAGCAGTGACGGAGCCAAAAACATTCAGTACTTC. The V and J genes are TRBV12-3 or TRBV12-4 and TRBJ2-4; no reliable D call. This CDR3 region has 13 residues. V was trimmed by 5 bases and J by 0 bases, leaving 5 bases between them.

This clonotype was detected ten times or more. This chain joins TRBV6-5 and TRBJ2-4; D may be TRBD1 (7 bases). Germline CDR1 and CDR2: MNHEY and SVGAGI. This CDR3 comprises 15 residues. The ends were cut back, 5 bases at V and 3 bases at J, with 14 bases in the middle. The CDR3 bases are TGTGCCAGCAGTCAACAGGGGAGGAGCAAAAACATTCAGTACTTC. Translated: CASSQQGRSKNIQYF.

Points on this clonotype: A much larger clonotype is one base distant, so this may be a read error. This sequence joins TRBV27 and TRBJ2-7; D remains ambiguous. CDR1 and CDR2 (germline): MNHEY, SMNVEV (reference sequence). V was pared by 3 bases and J by 0 bases, with 15 bases between. The CDR3 has 16 residues. The CDR3 is CASSFGQSRSSYEQYV. As DNA, the CDR3 is TGTGCCAGCAGTTTCGGTCAGAGTAGGAGCTCCTACGAGCAGTACGTC.

This clonotype was seen ten or more times. The V gene is TRBV3-1, the J gene TRBJ2-7; either TRBD1 or TRBD2 may supply D (5 bases each). V was shortened by 5 bases and J by 4 bases, with 21 bases between the two germline ends. The V gene's germline CDR1 is LGHDT and CDR2 YNNKEL (reference sequence). The CDR3 totals 16 residues. CDR3 loop: CASSSRGRRQRYEQYF. The CDR3 DNA sequence: TGTGCCAGCAGCTCGCGCGGGCGCCGACAGAGATACGAGCAGTACTTC.

This clonotype was found many times. The chain has TRBV6-1 and TRBJ1-1; D perhaps matches TRBD1 (6 bases). From germline, CDR1 is MNHNS and CDR2 SASEGT. Trimming pared 1 base from V and 0 bases from J, leaving 9 bases between. CDR3 length equals 15 residues. CDR3 sequence: CASSEGTDLNTEAFF. As DNA, the CDR3 is TGTGCCAGCAGTGAAGGGACAGACTTGAACACTGAAGCTTTCTTT.

This clonotype was recorded at least ten times. The genes are TRBV5-1 and TRBJ2-7; D is unclear. With 0 bases removed from V and 5 bases from J, the gap between germline ends came to 12 bases. The CDR3 loop spans 14 amino acids. Germline values: CDR1 SGHRS, CDR2 YFSETQ. The CDR3: CASSLAVVGNEQYF. The CDR3 DNA follows: TGCGCCAGCAGCTTGGCCGTTGTGGGTAACGAGCAGTACTTC. Drawing the rest from reference TRBV5-1 and TRBJ2-7, the complete variable domain is KAGVTQTPRYLIKTRGQQVTLSCSPISGHRSVSWYQQTPGQGLQFLFEYFSETQRNKGNFPGRFSGRQFSNSRSEMNVSTLELGDSALYLCASSLAVVGNEQYFGPGTRLTVT.